This T cell receptor (beta chain) emerged from a study of CD8 T cells in ankylosing spondylitis. Overall study results and limits: In ankylosing spondylitis patients, matched synovial fluid reportedly showed significant enrichment of disease-linked clones. Past research had described some motif variants in reactive arthritis synovial fluid and blood. Relatively scarce in peripheral blood, disease-linked clones were CD8+. A TCR beta motif of about 8 highly homologous variants appeared characteristic of ankylosing spondylitis blood.

Quantitative 5'-RACE with molecular barcodes generated TCR beta libraries. TCRdb independently ran MiXCR on the 5' RACE reads; one entry per CDR3 protein. The repertoire has approximately 550,000 distinct CDR3 sequences, about 13% of them found once; the top ten carry over 6.5%. This clonotype was recorded many times. Its target is not known. Germline loops: CDR1 SGDLS, CDR2 YYNGEE. The V end lost 6 bases, the J end lost 9 bases, and 19 bases lay between the germline ends. This CDR3 region has 14 residues. The sequenced sample consisted of blood, either unsorted or a sorted T cell fraction (not recorded which). The chain carries TRBV9 and TRBJ2-1; weak D call: TRBD2 (6 bases). The TCR sequence derives from a male donor with ankylosing spondylitis. CDR3 in DNA: TGTGCCAGCACCGGGTTCGGGAGTAGCAGTGAGCAGTTCTTC. Protein: CASTGFGSSSEQFF.